Given below is one T cell receptor (beta chain) in context. Antigen specificity is unknown. The protocol was immunoSEQ multiplex PCR, while the TCRdb copy is restricted to in-frame clones and leaves out a portion. The sample yields around 40,000 clones, 60% to 75% seen once. One to two pinch biopsies were taken from the rectum during colonoscopy. This CDR3 region has 15 residues. Germline V gene lookup returns CDR1 SGHRS and CDR2 YFSETQ. V gave up 6 bases and J gave up 0 bases, with 13 bases separating them. This sample was taken from a study of pediatric ulcerative colitis. The overall study: Most patients had pancolitis, and two had left-sided colitis. Whole-study results and caveats: Repertoires came from total lymphocyte DNA, not specific subsets. No controls had the two rectal clonotypes shared by ulcerative colitis patients. Clonal expansions reduced rectal repertoire diversity in acute severe colitis.

V is TRBV5-1 and J is TRBJ2-1; possibly TRBD2 for D (5 bases). Specimen: gut tissue. This sequence originates from a boy aged 5-17 years with severe ulcerative colitis. The CDR3 nucleotides read TGCGCCAGCACATTAGCCGGGGACTCCTACAATGAGCAGTTCTTC. Encoded protein: CASTLAGDSYNEQFF. Looking up the rest from reference TRBV5-1 and TRBJ2-1 gives the full variable domain: KAGVTQTPRYLIKTRGQQVTLSCSPISGHRSVSWYQQTPGQGLQFLFEYFSETQRNKGNFPGRFSGRQFSNSRSEMNVSTLELGDSALYLCASTLAGDSYNEQFFGPGTRLTVL.